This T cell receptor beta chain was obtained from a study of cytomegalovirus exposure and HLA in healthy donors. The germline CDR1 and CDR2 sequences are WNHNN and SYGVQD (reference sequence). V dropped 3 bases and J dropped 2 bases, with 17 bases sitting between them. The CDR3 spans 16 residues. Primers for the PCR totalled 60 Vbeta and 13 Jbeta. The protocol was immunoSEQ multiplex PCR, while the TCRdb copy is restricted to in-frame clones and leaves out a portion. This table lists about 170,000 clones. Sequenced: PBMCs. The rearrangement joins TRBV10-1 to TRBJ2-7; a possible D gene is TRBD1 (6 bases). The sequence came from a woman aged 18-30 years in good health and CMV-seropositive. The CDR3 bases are TGCGCCAGCAGTGAAGCACAAACGGGACACCCCTACGAGCAGTACTTC. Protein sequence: CASSEAQTGHPYEQYF.